Shown below are 31 T cell receptor beta chains from a single sample sequenced in a study of T cell responses to AZD1222 COVID-19 vaccine (TCRdb year 2021). The time point label, read with the paper, signifies: about 28 days (+/-7) after the second vaccine dose. Receptors were amplified or captured by the immunoSEQ multiplex PCR assay. The table comes from immuneACCESS by way of TCRdb, which keeps in-frame sequences with V and J called. Part of the clones is missing from these tables; in studies checked, under half for an unresolved V gene and the rest for unknown reasons. The sample table contains about 160,000 clones; only one count was recorded for 90% to 95% of them. The ten largest clonotypes hold roughly 5.6% of the sample. This material consisted of peripheral blood, taken 28 days after the second AZD1222 dose. These TCRs come from an adult who received the AZD1222 COVID-19 vaccine.

This chain joins TRBV6-5 and TRBJ1-2, with TRBD1 matching 7 bases. This CDR3 comprises 13 residues. Germline lookup yields CDR1 MNHEY and CDR2 SVGAGI. V shed 6 bases, J shed 4 bases, and the junction held 5 bases outside the gene matches. In DNA, the CDR3 is TGTGCCAGCAGCTCTGACAGGGCCTATGGCTACACCTTC. It encodes CASSSDRAYGYTF.

This clone was detected once. The chain is built from TRBV11-2 and TRBJ1-1; perhaps TRBD1 as D (6 bases). The V end was cut by 2 bases, the J end by 6 bases, with 19 bases between. The CDR3 loop spans 16 amino acids. In germline, CDR1 is SGHAT, CDR2 FQNNGV. The CDR3 reads CASSLLSDEGEAEAFF. DNA for the CDR3: TGTGCCAGCAGCTTATTATCGGACGAGGGGGAGGCTGAAGCTTTCTTT.

The chain uses TRBV4-1 and TRBJ2-3, with D tentatively TRBD2 (6 bases). CDR3 length: 15 amino acids. Between the trimmed V and J ends, which lost 4 bases and 2 bases, there was a span of 13 bases. Germline values: CDR1 MGHRA, CDR2 YSYEKL. The CDR3, as DNA: TGCGCCAGCAGCCTAACGGGACTTTCCACAGATACGCAGTATTTT. Its translation: CASSLTGLSTDTQYF.

V and J are TRBV5-1 and TRBJ1-5; 7 bases are shared with TRBD1. CDR3 length: 15 amino acids. The germline gives CDR1 SGHRS, CDR2 YFSETQ. V lost 0 bases and J lost 6; bases outside the gene matches: 6. CDR3 DNA: TGCGCCAGCAGCTTGGTGGCAGGGGGTGGTCAGCCCCAGCATTTT. Protein product: CASSLVAGGGQPQHF.

V usage is TRBV18 and J usage is TRBJ2-7; perhaps TRBD2 as D (5 bases). The CDR3 is 14 amino acids. Trimming cost V 0 bases and J 3 bases, with 9 bases left between them. CDR1 and CDR2 (germline): KGHSH, LQKENI. The CDR3 region has the DNA TGTGCCAGCTCACCACCCGAGGGCGGCTACGAGCAGTACTTC. This sequence encodes CASSPPEGGYEQYF. The full variable domain, in which reference TRBV18 and TRBJ2-7 provide the parts outside the CDR3, is NAGVMQNPRHLVRRRGQEARLRCSPMKGHSHVYWYRQLPEEGLKFMVYLQKENIIDESGMPKERFSAEFPKEGPSILRIQQVVRGDSAAYFCASSPPEGGYEQYFGPGTRLTVT.

The chain couples TRBV30 to TRBJ1-4; tentatively, D is TRBD1 (5 bases). CDR1 and CDR2 from the germline V gene are GTSNPN and SVGIG (reference sequence). Trimming left V 0 bases short and J 5 bases short, with 10 bases between. The CDR3 extends over 14 amino acids. CDR3 loop: CAWSVGAGNEKLFF. CDR3 sequence (DNA): TGTGCCTGGAGTGTAGGGGCAGGGAATGAAAAACTGTTTTTT.

A remark on this clone: The sample carries other DNA sequences with the same CDR3. V is TRBV3-1 (or the pseudogene TRBV3-2) and J is TRBJ2-7; 9 nucleotides agree with TRBD1. V lost 3 bases to trimming and J lost 7 bases; unmatched junction nucleotides: 7. The CDR3 totals 14 residues. In germline, CDR1 is LGHDT, CDR2 YNNKEL (reference sequence). CDR3 in amino acids: CASSQEGTGNEQYF. The CDR3 DNA reads TGTGCCAGCAGCCAGGAAGGGACAGGGAATGAGCAGTACTTC.

This chain links TRBV27 with TRBJ2-7; the D gene is possibly TRBD2 (5 bases). Between the trimmed V and J ends, which lost 1 base and 7 bases, there was a span of 11 bases. Germline V gives CDR1 MNHEY, CDR2 SMNVEV (reference sequence). This CDR3 contains 13 residues. CDR3 in DNA: TGTGCCAGCAGTTTATGGGAGAAGTCAGAGCAGTACTTC. It yields the protein CASSLWEKSEQYF.

V gene TRBV21-1 combines with J gene TRBJ1-5. TRBV21-1 is termed a pseudogene. The length of the CDR3 is 11 residues. This CDR3 reads CASSTNQPQHF. In nucleotides, the CDR3 is TGTGCCAGCAGCACGAATCAGCCCCAGCATTTT.

The chain carries TRBV23-1 and TRBJ1-1, with no clear D. TRBV23-1 is sorted into the ORF group, with uncertain function. The CDR3 covers 11 residues. Trimming shortened V by 11 bases and J by 4 bases, and 11 bases separated the two germline ends. Written as DNA, the CDR3 is TGCGCCTCCACGTGGGGCACTGAAGCTTTCTTT. Protein: CASTWGTEAFF.

The chain joins TRBV28 to TRBJ1-6, with 10 bases identical to TRBD1. V was clipped by 7 bases and J by 7 bases; unmatched bases: 4. Germline-derived CDR1 and CDR2 are MDHEN and SYDVKM. This CDR3 region has 14 residues. CDR3 protein: CASTPGQGNSPLHF. CDR3 nucleotides: TGTGCCAGCACCCCGGGACAGGGGAATTCACCCCTCCACTTT.

The V and J genes are TRBV10-2 and TRBJ2-3, with D uncertain. The length of the CDR3 is 13 residues. Per germline, CDR1 WSHSY and CDR2 SAAADI. The V end was cut by 4 bases, the J end by 2 bases, with 7 bases between. This CDR3 reads CASSGPNTDTQYF. DNA of the CDR3: TGCGCCAGCAGTGGTCCGAACACAGATACGCAGTATTTT.

This chain connects TRBV13 to TRBJ1-2; D not certain. The V end lost 5 bases, the J end lost 3 bases, and 10 bases lay between the germline ends. Germline assignment: CDR1 PRHDT and CDR2 FYEKMQ (reference sequence). CDR3 size: 13 residues. CDR3 sequence (DNA): TGTGCCAGCAGCATTGGGAGAGACTATGGCTACACCTTC. Translated: CASSIGRDYGYTF. Full variable domain (rest looked up from reference TRBV13 and TRBJ1-2): AAGVIQSPRHLIKEKRETATLKCYPIPRHDTVYWYQQGPGQDPQFLISFYEKMQSDKGSIPDRFSAQQFSDYHSELNMSSLELGDSALYFCASSIGRDYGYTFGSGTRLTVV.

The V gene is TRBV27, the J gene TRBJ2-2; 13 bases fit TRBD2. This CDR3 spans 18 amino acids. Germline V gene data show CDR1 as MNHEY and CDR2 as SMNVEV (reference sequence). V shed 3 bases and J 6 bases; nucleotides not matched to a gene: 10. The CDR3 bases are TGTGCCAGCAGTTTCGGACTAGCGGGAGAGGGGGTCGCCGGGGAGCTGTTTTTT. Its protein product is CASSFGLAGEGVAGELFF.

The chain uses TRBV6-5 and TRBJ1-3; D is uncertain. The germline V gene has CDR1 MNHEY and CDR2 SVGAGI. The CDR3 has 13 amino acids. V was cut by 7 bases and J by 0 bases, with 7 bases left in between. The CDR3 spells CASTQSSGNTIYF. The CDR3 region has the DNA TGTGCCAGCACCCAGAGCTCTGGAAACACCATATATTTT.

The gene calls are TRBV18 and TRBJ2-1; TRBD2 matches at 9 bases. Trimming at V came to 3 bases and at J to 6 bases, leaving 12 bases not matched to a gene. Germline V gives CDR1 KGHSH, CDR2 LQKENI. CDR3 length: 17 amino acids. CDR3: CASSPPSGSGRSNEQFF. The CDR3 nucleotides are TGTGCCAGCTCACCTCCGTCCGGTAGCGGGAGAAGCAATGAGCAGTTCTTC.

The V call is TRBV3-1 (or the pseudogene TRBV3-2), the J call TRBJ1-5; D is uncertain. There are 13 residues in the CDR3. Trimming cost V 1 base and J 3 bases, with 4 bases left between them. Germline V gene lookup returns CDR1 LGHDT and CDR2 YNNKEL (reference sequence). CDR3 in amino acids: CASSQGSNQPQHF. DNA for the CDR3: TGTGCCAGCAGCCAAGGGTCCAATCAGCCCCAGCATTTT.

The V gene is TRBV4-1, the J gene TRBJ2-5, with 8 positions matching TRBD2. Germline assignment: CDR1 MGHRA and CDR2 YSYEKL. This CDR3 spans 16 amino acids. V gave up 1 base and J gave up 1 base; unmatched junction bases: 5. This chain's CDR3 is CASSQGLAGIQETQYF. The CDR3 region has the DNA TGCGCCAGCAGCCAAGGGCTAGCGGGTATCCAAGAGACCCAGTACTTC.

On this clone: Other DNA sequences in this specimen translate into the identical CDR3. The chain employs TRBV20-1 and TRBJ1-1, with no clear D. Trimming left V 3 bases short and J 3 bases short, with 5 bases between. The CDR3 totals 11 residues. Germline V CDR1 and CDR2: DFQATT, SNEGSKA (reference sequence). CDR3 in amino acids: CSAREYTEAFF. CDR3 nucleotide sequence: TGCAGTGCTAGGGAGTACACTGAAGCTTTCTTT.

This clone has a single count. The rearrangement uses TRBV9 and TRBJ2-7, with 9 bases that match TRBD1. V shed 0 bases and J 4 bases; nucleotides not matched to a gene: 8. The CDR3 spans 16 residues. CDR1 and CDR2 (germline): SGDLS, YYNGEE. CDR3 DNA: TGTGCCAGCAGCGTAGCCCCCGGGACAGGGTGGTACGAGCAGTACTTC. This gives the protein CASSVAPGTGWYEQYF.

This chain links TRBV3-1 (or the pseudogene TRBV3-2) with TRBJ2-7, with 9 bases identical to TRBD1. The V gene end was trimmed by 2 bases and the J gene end by 5 bases; junction bases not matched to a gene: 7. Germline loops: CDR1 LGHDT, CDR2 YNNKEL (reference sequence). This CDR3 has 15 residues. This CDR3 reads CASSQPGTGTHEQYF. The CDR3 DNA is TGTGCCAGCAGCCAACCCGGGACAGGGACCCACGAGCAGTACTTC.

The chain joins TRBV5-4 to TRBJ1-6; D gene ambiguous. From germline, CDR1 is SGHNT and CDR2 YYREEE (reference sequence). V was clipped by 0 bases and J by 4 bases, with 11 bases between them. The CDR3 spans 16 residues. The CDR3 loop reads CASSLAQQTYNSPLHF. DNA for the CDR3: TGTGCCAGCAGCTTGGCCCAACAAACTTATAATTCACCCCTCCACTTT.

The chain links TRBV7-2 to TRBJ1-3, with D unresolved. Germline V lookup: CDR1 SGHTA, CDR2 FQGNSA. V was shortened by 7 bases and J by 0 bases, with 10 bases between the two germline ends. The CDR3 runs to 14 residues. CDR3 amino acids: CASISSISGNTIYF. The CDR3 coding sequence is TGTGCCAGCATATCGTCGATCTCTGGAAACACCATATATTTT.

V and J are TRBV6-5 and TRBJ1-4; TRBD1 might be the D (5 bases). Trimming pared 11 bases from V and 3 bases from J, leaving 16 bases between. The CDR3 covers 14 residues. Germline CDR1 reads MNHEY; CDR2 reads SVGAGI. CDR3 sequence reads: CAAGRGGSNEKLFF. CDR3 coding DNA: TGTGCCGCGGGGAGGGGTGGATCTAATGAAAAACTGTTTTTT.

V is TRBV18 and J is TRBJ2-7; D not certain. In germline, CDR1 is KGHSH, CDR2 LQKENI. Trimming pared 3 bases from V and 3 bases from J, leaving 9 bases between. CDR3 length equals 13 residues. CDR3 amino acids: CASSPSDGYEQYF. CDR3 DNA sequence: TGTGCCAGCTCACCTTCCGACGGCTACGAGCAGTACTTC. The full variable domain, its missing parts supplied by reference TRBV18 and TRBJ2-7, is NAGVMQNPRHLVRRRGQEARLRCSPMKGHSHVYWYRQLPEEGLKFMVYLQKENIIDESGMPKERFSAEFPKEGPSILRIQQVVRGDSAAYFCASSPSDGYEQYFGPGTRLTVT.

There are a few counts of this clone. The chain uses TRBV28 and TRBJ2-1, with a weak D call TRBD2 (5 bases). CDR3 length: 13 residues. Germline V CDR1 and CDR2: MDHEN, SYDVKM. The V end was cut by 5 bases, the J end by 6 bases, with 11 bases between. In DNA, the CDR3 is TGTGCCAGCAGTGCCGGAGGACCCAATGAGCAGTTCTTC. It is translated as CASSAGGPNEQFF.

This chain connects TRBV19 to TRBJ2-6; a weak D match, TRBD2 (5 bases). The CDR3 covers 16 residues. The V end was cut by 5 bases, the J end by 0 bases, with 11 bases between. Germline lookup yields CDR1 LNHDA and CDR2 SQIVND (reference sequence). CDR3: CASSATIRSGANVLTF. The CDR3 bases are TGTGCCAGTAGTGCGACTATACGCTCTGGGGCCAACGTCCTGACTTTC.

The chain links TRBV15 to TRBJ2-3; 7 nucleotides line up with TRBD2. The trim removed 9 bases at V and 1 base at J, leaving 7 bases unmatched. The germline V gene encodes CDR1 LNHNV and CDR2 YYDKDF (reference sequence). The CDR3 runs 14 residues. The CDR3 region has the DNA TGTGCCACTTCCAGCGGGATGGGCACAGATACGCAGTATTTT. It encodes CATSSGMGTDTQYF. Using reference TRBV15 and TRBJ2-3 for the parts outside the CDR3, the full variable domain is DAMVIQNPRYQVTQFGKPVTLSCSQTLNHNVMYWYQQKSSQAPKLLFHYYDKDFNNEADTPDNFQSRRPNTSFCFLDIRSPGLGDTAMYLCATSSGMGTDTQYFGPGTRLTVL.

The V gene is TRBV19, the J gene TRBJ1-1; D not certain. V lost 6 bases and J lost 1, with 9 bases in between. Germline CDR1 is LNHDA and CDR2 is SQIVND (reference sequence). The CDR3 is made up of 13 amino acids. CDR3 residues: CASRPRENTEAFF. The CDR3 DNA reads TGTGCCAGTAGACCACGGGAGAACACTGAAGCTTTCTTT.

This rearrangement joins TRBV9 to TRBJ1-1; D is possibly TRBD1 (5 bases). V was cut by 5 bases and J by 6 bases, with 14 bases left in between. CDR1 SGDLS and CDR2 YYNGEE come from the germline V gene. The CDR3 length is 13 residues. The CDR3 protein is CASSGWDAAEAFF. The DNA of the CDR3 is TGTGCCAGCAGTGGGTGGGACGCTGCTGAAGCTTTCTTT.

The chain combines TRBV5-5 with TRBJ1-2; 10 nucleotides agree with TRBD1. Germline V gene data show CDR1 as SGHKS and CDR2 as YYEKEE (reference sequence). The CDR3 is 14 amino acids. V lost 4 bases to trimming and J lost 3 bases; unmatched junction nucleotides: 3. The CDR3 spells CASSPGQGDYGYTF. Here the CDR3 DNA reads TGTGCCAGCAGCCCCGGACAGGGGGACTATGGCTACACCTTC. The full variable domain, rest sourced from reference TRBV5-5 and TRBJ1-2, is DAGVTQSPTHLIKTRGQQVTLRCSPISGHKSVSWYQQVLGQGPQFIFQYYEKEERGRGNFPDRFSARQFPNYSSELNVNALLLGDSALYLCASSPGQGDYGYTFGSGTRLTVV.